The 27 T cell receptor beta chains reported below all come from one sample, sequenced in a study of early T cells in non-severe SARS-CoV-2 infection. TCRdb ran MiXCR on the 5' RACE reads and lists one entry per CDR3 protein. The data contain 70,000 to 80,000 distinct CDR3 sequences, roughly 12% of them singletons. The sequencing used whole blood, collected at baseline. These receptors originate from an adult who was a healthcare worker with PCR-confirmed SARS-CoV-2 infection or an uninfected control (not recorded which).

In this sample, this clonotype turned up many times. This chain joins TRBV18 and TRBJ2-1; D gene ambiguous. This CDR3 comprises 14 residues. Trimming removed 1 base from V and 8 bases from J, with 12 bases in between. Germline V gene sequence: CDR1 KGHSH, CDR2 LQKENI. CDR3 amino acids: CASSPQPKIDEQFF. CDR3 DNA: TGTGCCAGCTCACCACAACCGAAAATCGATGAGCAGTTCTTC.

This clonotype came up many times. The chain is built from TRBV11-2 and TRBJ2-7; tentatively, D is TRBD2 (6 bases). The CDR3 loop spans 14 amino acids. The ends were cut back, 5 bases at V and 5 bases at J, with 16 bases in the middle. The germline CDR1 and CDR2 sequences are SGHAT and FQNNGV. The CDR3 region has the DNA TGTGCCAGCAGCCGAGGAGGGGTTCAGAACGAGCAGTACTTC. It specifies CASSRGGVQNEQYF.

This clonotype was observed a handful of times. DNA for the CDR3: TGTGCCAGCAGCGAGCATAACACTGAAGCTTTCTTT. This gives the protein CASSEHNTEAFF. The J gene is TRBJ1-1, the V gene TRBV7-9; D unclear. The CDR3 is 12 residues long. Per the germline V gene, CDR1 is SEHNR and CDR2 is FQNEAQ (reference sequence). V was pared by 5 bases and J by 2 bases, with 6 bases between.

The sample holds a few counts of this clonotype. V is TRBV28 and J is TRBJ2-5; TRBD1 or TRBD2 may be the D gene (6 bases each). Germline CDR1 reads MDHEN; CDR2 reads SYDVKM. CDR3 length equals 13 residues. V lost 7 bases, J lost 7 bases, and 16 bases lay in between. CDR3 sequence reads: CASTGTGRGTQYF. The DNA of the CDR3 is TGTGCCAGCACTGGAACAGGGCGGGGGACCCAGTACTTC.

The V gene is TRBV28, the J gene TRBJ2-5, with unresolved D. Germline V CDR1 and CDR2: MDHEN, SYDVKM. The CDR3 is 12 amino acids. The ends were cut back, 5 bases at V and 0 bases at J, with 4 bases in the middle. The CDR3 sequence: CASSPYQETQYF. The CDR3 DNA is TGTGCCAGCAGTCCTTACCAAGAGACCCAGTACTTC.

This clonotype was observed a handful of times. The rearrangement links TRBV6-5 to TRBJ1-6; D unclear. Germline lookup yields CDR1 MNHEY and CDR2 SVGAGI. This CDR3 has 16 amino acids. Trimming took off 5 bases at V and 5 bases at J, with 16 bases between the two ends. The DNA for the CDR3 is TGTGCCAGCAGTGACCCTAGATGGGCCAATAATTCACCCCTCCACTTT. It yields the protein CASSDPRWANNSPLHF.

This chain connects TRBV10-2 to TRBJ2-4; D gene unclear. The CDR3 is 15 residues long. The germline gives CDR1 WSHSY, CDR2 SAAADI. V lost 0 bases and J 3 bases, leaving 9 bases between the germline ends. CDR3 sequence reads: CASSESGSGKNIQYF. The CDR3 DNA reads TGCGCCAGCAGTGAGTCGGGGTCGGGCAAAAACATTCAGTACTTC.

This clonotype turned up a few times. The gene calls are TRBV12-3 or TRBV12-4 and TRBJ2-2; 7 nucleotides agree with TRBD1. This CDR3 comprises 15 residues. The junction had 3 bases not matched to a gene; V was cut back by 5 bases and J by 0 bases. The CDR3 loop reads CASSIGTANTGELFF. The CDR3 nucleotides read TGTGCCAGCAGTATCGGGACAGCGAACACCGGGGAGCTGTTTTTT.

This clonotype was seen a few times. The chain joins TRBV18 to TRBJ2-7; D remains ambiguous. Germline CDR1 KGHSH, CDR2 LQKENI. The ends were cut back, 2 bases at V and 1 base at J, with 12 bases in the middle. This CDR3 is built from 15 residues. CDR3 protein: CASSPGPGQSYEQYF. The CDR3, as DNA: TGTGCCAGCTCACCAGGGCCTGGTCAATCCTACGAGCAGTACTTC.

This clonotype showed up many times. The chain couples TRBV7-6 to TRBJ2-5; 10 positions agree with TRBD2. This CDR3 region has 18 residues. V lost 5 bases, J lost 5 bases, and 17 bases stayed unmatched. Germline V gene data show CDR1 as SGHVS and CDR2 as FNYEAQ. The CDR3 sequence is CASSARTSGAVPGETQYF. The CDR3 DNA is TGTGCCAGCAGCGCCCGAACTAGCGGGGCCGTCCCCGGGGAGACCCAGTACTTC.

The V gene is TRBV12-3 or TRBV12-4, the J gene TRBJ1-1, with TRBD1 as a possible D gene (5 bases). V shed 3 bases and J shed 4 bases, with 12 bases lying between them. The CDR3 has 14 residues. The CDR3 sequence is CASSLRGRSTEAFF. Here the CDR3 DNA reads TGTGCCAGCAGTTTGAGGGGCCGGAGCACTGAAGCTTTCTTT.

The chain couples TRBV5-1 to TRBJ1-1; the match to TRBD1 covers 8 bases. The CDR3 is 12 amino acids. Germline V CDR1 and CDR2: SGHRS, YFSETQ. The ends lost 4 bases at V and 8 bases at J; junction bases unmatched: 4. CDR3 in amino acids: CASSPDREEAFF. Here the CDR3 DNA reads TGCGCCAGCAGCCCGGACAGGGAGGAAGCTTTCTTT.

In this sample, this clonotype turned up a few times. V and J are TRBV11-2 and TRBJ2-2; a possible D gene is TRBD1 (5 bases). The length of the CDR3 is 14 residues. The germline gives CDR1 SGHAT, CDR2 FQNNGV. V shed 5 bases and J shed 3 bases, with 10 bases lying between them. The chain's CDR3 is CASSRQPHTGELFF. CDR3 coding DNA: TGTGCCAGCAGCCGACAGCCTCACACCGGGGAGCTGTTTTTT.

At least ten counts were recorded for this clonotype. The chain uses TRBV12-3 or TRBV12-4 and TRBJ1-1; the D is unclear. The CDR3 consists of 11 residues. V lost 6 bases to trimming and J lost 2 bases, with 4 bases between them. This CDR3 reads CASRYNTEAFF. The CDR3 DNA is TGTGCCAGCAGGTATAACACTGAAGCTTTCTTT.

The CDR3: CAISERLGGLDEAFF. Written as DNA, the CDR3 is TGTGCCATCAGTGAGAGGCTTGGGGGGCTTGATGAAGCTTTCTTT. The chain has TRBV10-3 and TRBJ1-1; tentative D call: TRBD1 (6 bases). This CDR3 is built from 15 residues. V lost 2 bases and J 7 bases, leaving 17 bases between the germline ends. Germline values: CDR1 ENHRY, CDR2 SYGVKD.

The chain employs TRBV20-1 and TRBJ2-3; 9 bases align to TRBD1. V was clipped by 6 bases and J by 4 bases; unmatched bases: 8. CDR3 length equals 14 residues. The V gene's germline CDR1 is DFQATT and CDR2 SNEGSKA (reference sequence). CDR3 DNA: TGCAGTGCACCCGGGACAGGGTTTTCAGATACGCAGTATTTT. Encoded protein: CSAPGTGFSDTQYF.

This chain uses TRBV2 with TRBJ2-6, with D tentatively TRBD1 or TRBD2 (6 bases each). V was trimmed by 1 base and J by 4 bases, leaving 11 bases between them. The CDR3 totals 16 residues. The germline CDR1 and CDR2 sequences are SNHLY and FYNNEI. In nucleotides, the CDR3 is TGTGCCAGCAGTGAAGATGGGGGGCCCGGGGCCAACGTCCTGACTTTC. As protein: CASSEDGGPGANVLTF.

This clonotype was seen only a few times. This rearrangement joins TRBV29-1 to TRBJ2-1; 7 nucleotides line up with TRBD2. V trimming: 6 bases; J trimming: 8 bases; junction bases outside the gene matches: 13. The CDR3 runs 14 residues. CDR1 and CDR2 from the germline V gene are SQVTM and ANQGSEA. The CDR3 coding sequence is TGCAGCGTCGAACCAACCCCGGGGGGACATGAGCAGTTCTTC. This codes for CSVEPTPGGHEQFF.

V gene TRBV13 combines with J gene TRBJ2-1; 10 nucleotides line up with TRBD2. Trimming at V came to 5 bases and at J to 6 bases, leaving 16 bases not matched to a gene. The CDR3 contains 18 residues. In germline, CDR1 is PRHDT, CDR2 FYEKMQ (reference sequence). The CDR3 is CASSPLAPSGGVTNEQFF. Here the CDR3 DNA reads TGTGCCAGCAGCCCCCTCGCGCCTAGCGGGGGAGTTACCAATGAGCAGTTCTTC.

The chain employs TRBV11-2 and TRBJ2-3; 7 bases line up with TRBD2. The CDR3 is made up of 16 amino acids. The V gene end was trimmed by 3 bases and the J gene end by 5 bases; junction bases not matched to a gene: 11. The germline V gene has CDR1 SGHAT and CDR2 FQNNGV. The CDR3 is CASSFPGGRAQDTQYF. CDR3 DNA: TGTGCCAGCAGCTTCCCGGGGGGTCGTGCCCAAGATACGCAGTATTTT.

In this sample, this clonotype turned up a few times. This chain connects TRBV10-1 to TRBJ1-1; 7 nucleotides agree with TRBD1. Losses at the gene ends were 6 bases for V and 0 bases for J; bases not matched to a gene: 13. The length of the CDR3 is 17 residues. Germline lookup yields CDR1 WNHNN and CDR2 SYGVQD (reference sequence). CDR3 sequence reads: CASSPRGQEVMNTEAFF. The CDR3 nucleotides are TGCGCCAGCAGCCCGAGGGGGCAGGAAGTCATGAACACTGAAGCTTTCTTT.

This clonotype was found many times. V and J are TRBV2 and TRBJ1-5, with TRBD1 identical over 10 bases. This CDR3 has 16 residues. Trimming cost V 6 bases and J 2 bases; bases outside gene matches: 7. Germline-derived CDR1 and CDR2 are SNHLY and FYNNEI. CDR3 residues: CASSRGQGMGNQPQHF. The DNA for the CDR3 is TGTGCCAGCAGCCGGGGACAGGGGATGGGCAATCAGCCCCAGCATTTT.

CDR3 sequence: CASSPPGQQNQPQHF. The CDR3 DNA is TGTGCCAGCAGCCCGCCGGGACAGCAAAATCAGCCCCAGCATTTT. V and J are TRBV7-9 and TRBJ1-5; 7 bases are shared with TRBD1. Germline CDR1 SEHNR, CDR2 FQNEAQ (reference sequence). Trimming removed 5 bases from V and 4 bases from J; junction bases left unmatched: 8. The CDR3 is made up of 15 amino acids.

The chain couples TRBV18 to TRBJ1-4; 7 bases align to TRBD1. The germline V gene has CDR1 KGHSH and CDR2 LQKENI. This CDR3 has 16 amino acids. Trimming at V came to 1 base and at J to 3 bases, leaving 5 bases not matched to a gene. The DNA of the CDR3 is TGTGCCAGCTCACCACGTAAGGGGGCGGCTAATGAAAAACTGTTTTTT. It encodes CASSPRKGAANEKLFF.

This clonotype was counted a few times. V usage is TRBV9 and J usage is TRBJ1-2, with 7 bases aligning to TRBD1. There are 15 residues in the CDR3. V lost 2 bases and J lost 5; bases outside the gene matches: 9. Per the germline V gene, CDR1 is SGDLS and CDR2 is YYNGEE. CDR3 DNA sequence: TGTGCCAGCAGCGTTAGAGGGGGCTCTCCATATGGCTACACCTTC. Its protein is CASSVRGGSPYGYTF.

This clonotype has just a few counts. The CDR3 coding sequence is TGTGCCAGCAGCTTAGGGACCGGGACAGTCAATCAGCCCCAGCATTTT. This gives the protein CASSLGTGTVNQPQHF. The rearrangement joins TRBV7-9 to TRBJ1-5, with TRBD1 identical over 7 bases. The CDR3 totals 16 residues. Germline V gene lookup returns CDR1 SEHNR and CDR2 FQNEAQ (reference sequence). V was clipped by 1 base and J by 3 bases; unmatched bases: 6.

This clonotype was seen many times. The chain is built from TRBV4-3 and TRBJ2-7, with 7 bases aligning to TRBD2. Germline trimming cut 0 bases from V and 2 bases from J; bases unmatched to any gene: 7. The CDR3 extends over 16 amino acids. The germline gives CDR1 LGHNA, CDR2 YSLEER. The CDR3 protein is CASSQDSRGFPYEQYF. The CDR3 DNA is TGCGCCAGCAGCCAAGATTCGCGGGGGTTTCCCTACGAGCAGTACTTC.